This T cell receptor beta chain was observed in a study of blood T cell repertoires in COVID-19. The table came from immunoSEQ multiplex PCR; TCRdb's copy has only in-frame clones and leaves some out. This sample has about 130,000 clones, with under 90% found just once. The sequencing sample was made of peripheral blood. This sequence was found in a human donor in a cohort sampled during active COVID-19.

The CDR3 region is CASSFGGPGNTIYF. CDR3 DNA sequence: TGTGCCAGCAGCTTTGGGGGCCCCGGAAACACCATATATTTT. This rearrangement joins TRBV7-9 to TRBJ1-3; D may be TRBD1 (6 bases). This CDR3 has 14 residues. Trimming took 3 bases from V and 4 from J, leaving 10 bases between them. The germline V gene encodes CDR1 SEHNR and CDR2 FQNEAQ (reference sequence).